These 19 T cell receptor beta chains originate from one sample sequenced in a study of blood T cell repertoires in COVID-19. The table came from immunoSEQ multiplex PCR; TCRdb's copy has only in-frame clones and leaves some out. The sample lists about 220,000 clones; 84% were seen once. Sequenced material: peripheral blood. These receptors all stem from a woman between 25 and 40 years old who had recovered from COVID-19.

This clone has a handful of counts. This chain joins TRBV28 and TRBJ1-2; D is ambiguous. CDR1 is MDHEN and CDR2 is SYDVKM in the germline V gene. V lost 5 bases to trimming and J lost 2 bases, with 21 bases between them. The CDR3 loop spans 17 amino acids. The CDR3 sequence is CASSTDSWRPENYGYTF. The CDR3 nucleotides are TGTGCCAGCAGTACCGATTCGTGGAGGCCCGAGAACTATGGCTACACCTTC.

V usage is TRBV19 and J usage is TRBJ1-4; no clear D gene. This CDR3 has 15 amino acids. Deletions cut 8 bases from V and 0 bases from J, with 13 bases between. Germline CDR1 LNHDA, CDR2 SQIVND (reference sequence). As DNA, the CDR3 is TGTGCCAGTCGGCGGTCAGTGGCAACTAATGAAAAACTGTTTTTT. Amino acids: CASRRSVATNEKLFF.

The J gene is TRBJ2-1, the V gene TRBV10-1; TRBD1 agrees at 7 bases. CDR1 is WNHNN and CDR2 is SYGVQD in the germline V gene (reference sequence). J was trimmed by 4 bases and V by 10 bases; bases with no gene match: 10. CDR3 length: 14 residues. The CDR3, as DNA: TGCGCCACCGAGGGGGCCAGCCAATACAATGAGCAGTTCTTC. As protein: CATEGASQYNEQFF.

The J gene is TRBJ2-1, the V gene TRBV28; D is uncertain. CDR3 length: 14 residues. CDR1 is MDHEN and CDR2 is SYDVKM in the germline V gene. Trimming removed 2 bases at V and 3 bases at J, with 8 bases between. The DNA for the CDR3 is TGTGCCAGCAGTTTAGTCCTAGTCTACAATGAGCAGTTCTTC. As protein: CASSLVLVYNEQFF.

J is TRBJ1-5 and V is TRBV19; tentatively, D is TRBD1 (6 bases). The CDR3 consists of 14 residues. V was clipped by 5 bases and J by 9 bases, with 17 bases between them. From germline, CDR1 is LNHDA and CDR2 SQIVND (reference sequence). The CDR3 protein is CASSGGPQARPQHF. The CDR3 coding sequence is TGTGCCAGTAGTGGGGGCCCCCAGGCTAGGCCCCAGCATTTT.

The chain couples TRBV27 to TRBJ1-2; TRBD1 matches 8 bases. The CDR3 runs to 15 residues. V shed 6 bases, J shed 3 bases, and the junction held 9 bases outside the gene matches. Germline CDR1 is MNHEY and CDR2 is SMNVEV (reference sequence). As DNA, the CDR3 is TGTGCCAGCAGATATATACAGGGGGGGCACTATGGCTACACCTTC. Residues: CASRYIQGGHYGYTF.

The chain uses TRBV10-1 and TRBJ2-7, with D possibly matching TRBD1 (6 bases). The CDR3 totals 13 residues. Trimming shortened V by 6 bases and J by 3 bases, and 12 bases separated the two germline ends. Germline V gives CDR1 WNHNN, CDR2 SYGVQD (reference sequence). CDR3 loop: CASSGQLFYEQYF. Written as DNA, the CDR3 is TGCGCCAGCAGCGGACAGTTATTCTACGAGCAGTACTTC.

This clone was seen a handful of times. This chain uses TRBV6-5 with TRBJ2-1; 7 bases fit TRBD2. Germline CDR1 and CDR2: MNHEY and SVGAGI. The CDR3 runs to 13 residues. The junction had 2 bases not matched to a gene; V was cut back by 6 bases and J by 3 bases. The CDR3 nucleotides read TGTGCCAGCAGCGGGACTAACTACAATGAGCAGTTCTTC. Amino acid sequence: CASSGTNYNEQFF.

CDR3 nucleotides: TGTGCCAGCAGCTTTGGGCCGGGACAGGGAACCGAGACCCAGTACTTC. This gives the protein CASSFGPGQGTETQYF. The chain couples TRBV7-3 to TRBJ2-5; TRBD1 aligns across 9 bases. The CDR3 extends over 16 amino acids. The trim removed 3 bases at V and 5 bases at J, leaving 10 bases unmatched. The V gene's germline CDR1 is SGHTA and CDR2 FQGTGA.

The chain carries TRBV7-9 and TRBJ1-3, with 8 bases identical to TRBD1. Germline V lookup: CDR1 SEHNR, CDR2 FQNEAQ (reference sequence). There are 14 residues in the CDR3. After removal of 6 bases from V and 2 bases from J, the junction contained 3 bases not matched to a gene. In DNA form, the CDR3 reads TGTGCCAGCAGTTGGGGACAGGCTGGAAACACCATATATTTT. Translation gives CASSWGQAGNTIYF.

This rearrangement joins TRBV18 to TRBJ2-1; 7 nucleotides match TRBD2. The CDR3 contains 15 residues. Germline V gene lookup returns CDR1 KGHSH and CDR2 LQKENI. With 5 bases clipped from V and 9 bases from J, the junction kept 13 bases outside the gene matches. CDR3 amino acids: CASSEFEISGAEQFF. CDR3 coding DNA: TGTGCCAGCTCAGAATTCGAGATCAGCGGGGCTGAGCAGTTCTTC.

This chain connects TRBV24-1 to TRBJ1-1; no clear D. The germline V gene has CDR1 KGHDR and CDR2 SFDVKD. The CDR3 length is 12 residues. V dropped 4 bases and J dropped 7 bases, with 9 bases sitting between them. The CDR3 sequence: CATSDDGLEAFF. CDR3 in DNA: TGTGCCACCAGTGACGACGGACTTGAAGCTTTCTTT.

This sequence joins TRBV27 and TRBJ2-7; 10 bases agree with TRBD2. The CDR3 length is 15 residues. Germline V lookup: CDR1 MNHEY, CDR2 SMNVEV (reference sequence). Trimming took 1 base from V and 2 from J; bases not matched to a gene: 2. The CDR3 loop reads CASSLYTSGAYEQYF. Here the CDR3 DNA reads TGTGCCAGCAGTTTATATACTAGCGGGGCCTACGAGCAGTACTTC.

The J gene is TRBJ2-3, the V gene TRBV7-9; D possibly corresponds to TRBD2 (6 bases). V was clipped by 2 bases and J by 1 base, with 10 bases between them. The CDR3 spans 15 residues. Germline V gene data show CDR1 as SEHNR and CDR2 as FQNEAQ (reference sequence). The chain's CDR3 is CASSLTGVGTDTQYF. CDR3 nucleotides: TGTGCCAGCAGCTTAACGGGAGTAGGCACAGATACGCAGTATTTT.

The chain is built from TRBV18 and TRBJ2-7; TRBD1 matches 10 bases. The germline V gene has CDR1 KGHSH and CDR2 LQKENI. With V trimmed by 3 bases and J by 3 bases, 5 bases remained unmatched. The CDR3 spans 15 residues. The chain's CDR3 is CASSPSGTGDYEQYF. Written as DNA, the CDR3 is TGTGCCAGCTCACCGTCCGGGACAGGGGACTACGAGCAGTACTTC.

V and J are TRBV6-1 and TRBJ1-4, with D possibly being TRBD1 (6 bases). This CDR3 is 15 amino acids long. The germline V gene has CDR1 MNHNS and CDR2 SASEGT. Trimming left V 2 bases short and J 6 bases short, with 13 bases between. CDR3 in DNA: TGTGCCAGCAGTGAAAGCGGGACACCGGATGAAAAACTGTTTTTT. Translated, it gives CASSESGTPDEKLFF.

The chain joins TRBV20-1 to TRBJ1-2; 7 bases agree with TRBD1. The CDR3 sequence is 11 residues long. With V trimmed by 0 bases and J by 8 bases, 0 bases remained unmatched. Germline assignment: CDR1 DFQATT and CDR2 SNEGSKA (reference sequence). The chain's CDR3 is CSAREGGGYTF. In nucleotides, the CDR3 is TGCAGTGCTAGAGAAGGGGGCGGCTACACCTTC.

V and J are TRBV6-4 and TRBJ2-1, with 8 bases lining up with TRBD1. Germline V gives CDR1 MRHNA, CDR2 SNTAGT. V lost 5 bases to trimming and J lost 8 bases; unmatched junction nucleotides: 11. The CDR3 is 15 residues long. As DNA, the CDR3 is TGTGCCAGCAGTCCCCGCGGACAGGGCCTCTATGAGCAGTTCTTC. Amino acids: CASSPRGQGLYEQFF.

V gene TRBV6-5 combines with J gene TRBJ2-1; a possible D gene is TRBD1 (5 bases). The germline V gene encodes CDR1 MNHEY and CDR2 SVGAGI. The CDR3 sequence is 14 residues long. With 8 bases removed from V and 1 base from J, the gap between germline ends came to 12 bases. The CDR3 nucleotides read TGTGCCAGCTATCCAGGGCCTTCCTACAATGAGCAGTTCTTC. This sequence encodes CASYPGPSYNEQFF.